Listed here are 18 T cell receptor beta chains from one sample, sequenced in a study of tumor-infiltrating lymphocytes in oesophageal squamous cell carcinoma. TCRdb re-analysed the PCR reads in MiXCR, keeping a single row per CDR3 protein. The sample has some 14,000 distinct CDR3 sequences; 40% to 60% are singletons. Sample: esophageal tumor tissue. The origin of the receptors is a male donor with esophageal squamous cell carcinoma.

Concerning this clonotype itself: With a much larger clone just one base away, this may be a read error. The V gene is TRBV28, the J gene TRBJ2-1; D may correspond to TRBD1 or TRBD2 (5 bases each). CDR3 size: 13 residues. The ends were cut back, 6 bases at V and 10 bases at J, with 16 bases in the middle. The germline V gene has CDR1 MDHEN and CDR2 SYDVKM. The CDR3 DNA reads as TGTGCCAGCAGGGATACCGGGGCCTACGAGCAGTTCTTC. It yields the protein CASRDTGAYEQFF.

The chain recombines TRBV5-1 with TRBJ2-1, with 7 bases matching TRBD1. This CDR3 has 14 residues. V trimming: 4 bases; J trimming: 7 bases; junction bases outside the gene matches: 8. CDR1 and CDR2 (germline): SGHRS, YFSETQ. CDR3 residues: CASSPRRTGNEQFF. The CDR3 DNA follows: TGCGCCAGCAGCCCCAGGAGGACAGGAAATGAGCAGTTCTTC.

This chain uses TRBV11-1 with TRBJ2-1, with unresolved D. The CDR3 contains 16 residues. Per germline, CDR1 SGHAT and CDR2 FQDESV (reference sequence). V lost 2 bases to trimming and J lost 4 bases, with 15 bases between them. CDR3 amino acids: CASSLFITEPYNEQFF. In DNA form, the CDR3 reads TGTGCCAGCAGCTTATTTATAACGGAGCCGTACAATGAGCAGTTCTTC. Using reference TRBV11-1 and TRBJ2-1 for the parts outside the CDR3, the full variable domain is EAEVAQSPRYKITEKSQAVAFWCDPISGHATLYWYRQILGQGPELLVQFQDESVVDDSQLPKDRFSAERLKGVDSTLKIQPAELGDSAMYLCASSLFITEPYNEQFFGPGTRLTVL.

By share, this clonotype ranks as medium-sized. The genes are TRBV6-1 and TRBJ2-6; maybe TRBD2 (7 bases). This CDR3 is built from 17 residues. Trimming left V 1 base short and J 1 base short, with 11 bases between. Germline V CDR1 and CDR2: MNHNS, SASEGT. The CDR3 coding sequence is TGTGCCAGCAGTGAAGTAGGGGGGGCGTCTGGGGCCAACGTCCTGACTTTC. It is translated as CASSEVGGASGANVLTF.

The CDR3 DNA reads as TGTGCCAGCAGCAGGGGGGTTGGAGAGACCCAGTACTTC. Translation gives CASSRGVGETQYF. V and J are TRBV7-2 and TRBJ2-5; D assignment may be TRBD1 or TRBD2 (6 bases each). Per germline, CDR1 SGHTA and CDR2 FQGNSA. Trimming stripped 5 bases from V and 4 bases from J, with 11 bases between. The CDR3 consists of 13 residues.

The V call is TRBV7-2, the J call TRBJ2-3; 8 bases fit TRBD2. From germline, CDR1 is SGHTA and CDR2 FQGNSA. With V trimmed by 3 bases and J by 1 base, 3 bases remained unmatched. The CDR3 consists of 15 residues. The CDR3 sequence is CASSFTSGRTDTQYF. CDR3 DNA sequence: TGTGCCAGCAGCTTCACTAGCGGACGCACAGATACGCAGTATTTT.

The chain combines TRBV7-6 with TRBJ2-4, with 11 bases aligning to TRBD2. The CDR3 has 14 residues. With 3 bases clipped from V and 13 bases from J, the junction kept 8 bases outside the gene matches. Germline V gene lookup returns CDR1 SGHVS and CDR2 FNYEAQ. Here the CDR3 reads CASSLGLADNEQYF. The DNA for the CDR3 is TGTGCCAGCAGCTTGGGACTAGCGGACAATGAGCAGTACTTC. The full variable domain, completed using reference TRBV7-6 and TRBJ2-4, is GAGVSQSPRYKVTKRGQDVALRCDPISGHVSLYWYRQALGQGPEFLTYFNYEAQQDKSGLPNDRFSAERPEGSISTLTIQRTEQRDSAMYRCASSLGLADNEQYFGAGTRLSVL.

The chain recombines TRBV7-4 with TRBJ2-5; 7 nucleotides align to TRBD1. The J call is doubtful: the DNA matches TRBJ2-4 better. This CDR3 has 12 residues. Germline V CDR1 and CDR2: SGHVT, SQSDAQ. As DNA, the CDR3 is TGTGCCAGCTCGACAGGGTCCCACATTCAGTACTTC. Amino acid sequence: CASSTGSHIQYF.

The chain employs TRBV7-3 and TRBJ2-1; TRBD2 matches 8 bases. Germline V CDR1 and CDR2: SGHTA, FQGTGA. The CDR3 runs to 14 residues. Trimming cost V 2 bases and J 3 bases; bases outside gene matches: 0. This CDR3 reads CASSLGTSYNEQFF. The CDR3 nucleotides read TGTGCCAGCAGCTTAGGGACTAGCTACAATGAGCAGTTCTTC. The complete variable domain, with remaining parts taken from reference TRBV7-3 and TRBJ2-1, reads GAGVSQTPSNKVTEKGKYVELRCDPISGHTALYWYRQSLGQGPEFLIYFQGTGAADDSGLPNDRFFAVRPEGSVSTLKIQRTERGDSAVYLCASSLGTSYNEQFFGPGTRLTVL.

CDR3 amino acids: CASSRGTGGFNEQFF. CDR3 DNA sequence: TGTGCCAGCTCCCGAGGGACAGGGGGTTTCAATGAGCAGTTCTTC. V gene TRBV7-3 combines with J gene TRBJ2-1, with 11 bases matching TRBD1. Per germline, CDR1 SGHTA and CDR2 FQGTGA. V shed 8 bases, J shed 6 bases, and the junction held 9 bases outside the gene matches. The CDR3 runs 15 residues.

This clonotype was seen a single time. The V gene is TRBV7-2, the J gene TRBJ2-5; 10 nucleotides line up with TRBD1. The CDR3 spans 15 residues. CDR1 SGHTA and CDR2 FQGNSA come from the germline V gene. Losses at the gene ends were 5 bases for V and 6 bases for J; bases not matched to a gene: 9. The CDR3, as DNA: TGTGCCAGCAGCCGCTCCAGGACAGGGGGACAGACCCAGTACTTC. As protein: CASSRSRTGGQTQYF.

The sample holds many counts of this clonotype. The CDR3 DNA follows: TGCGCCAGCATGGGGTCGCTGCGTGGAGACGAGCAGTACTTC. Protein product: CASMGSLRGDEQYF. V is TRBV10-2 and J is TRBJ2-7; unclear D gene. This CDR3 contains 14 residues. The V end was cut by 7 bases, the J end by 5 bases, with 18 bases between. CDR1 and CDR2 from the germline V gene are WSHSY and SAAADI.

The V gene is TRBV19, the J gene TRBJ1-2; D gene uncertain. The CDR3 has 16 amino acids. V gave up 7 bases and J gave up 2 bases, with 20 bases separating them. CDR1 is LNHDA and CDR2 is SQIVND in the germline V gene (reference sequence). The CDR3: CASTHVSRPANYGYTF. CDR3 DNA sequence: TGTGCCAGTACCCACGTATCCCGGCCAGCAAACTATGGCTACACCTTC.

This clonotype came up many times. This chain uses TRBV28 with TRBJ2-5; the D is unclear. CDR3 length: 12 amino acids. Trimming took 4 bases from V and 1 from J, leaving 4 bases between them. Germline V gene data show CDR1 as MDHEN and CDR2 as SYDVKM. The CDR3 reads CASSWAQETQYF. As DNA, the CDR3 is TGTGCCAGCAGTTGGGCCCAAGAGACCCAGTACTTC.

The chain links TRBV6-1 to TRBJ2-3; TRBD1 matches at 7 bases. The J call could be wrong; TRBJ1-1 is a better fit for the DNA end. Germline CDR1 MNHNS, CDR2 SASEGT. There are 15 residues in the CDR3. CDR3 DNA sequence: TGTGCCAGCAGTGAAGCTAACAGGGGTAAATCTGAAGCTTTCTTT. Its protein product is CASSEANRGKSEAFF.

A word on this clonotype: At one boundary the junction diverges from the germline segment, which might be a read error. The chain links TRBV6-1 to TRBJ2-7, with 7 bases lining up with TRBD1. The CDR3 length is 16 residues. Germline assignment: CDR1 MNHNS and CDR2 SASEGT. The CDR3 DNA follows: TGTGCCAGCAGTGGGGAATACAGGGGATCAAATTCACCCCTCCACTTC. Translating it yields CASSGEYRGSNSPLHF.

This clonotype was seen a few times. A much larger clone sits a single nucleotide away, making a read error possible. The chain has TRBV6-2 or TRBV6-3 and TRBJ2-1; weak D call: TRBD2 (5 bases). The J call is uncertain, as TRBJ2-7 better fits the DNA end. Per germline, CDR1 MNHEY and CDR2 SVGEGT. The CDR3 covers 17 residues. CDR3 sequence reads: CASSYEIGDRSYNEQYF. CDR3 bases: TGTGCCAGCAGTTACGAGATCGGGGATCGCTCCTACAATGAGCAGTACTTC.

V and J are TRBV6-4 and TRBJ2-3; D possibly corresponds to TRBD2 (6 bases). V was clipped by 0 bases and J by 3 bases, with 7 bases between them. The CDR3 sequence is 14 residues long. Looked up from germline, CDR1 is MRHNA and CDR2 is SNTAGT. CDR3 sequence (DNA): TGTGCCAGCAGTGACTCGGAGGGGACAGATACGCAGTATTTT. It codes for CASSDSEGTDTQYF.